Listed here are 13 T cell receptor beta chains from one sample, sequenced in a study of radiotherapy plus CTLA-4 blockade in lung cancer (dated 2018 in TCRdb). The library was prepared using the immunoSEQ multiplex PCR assay. TCRdb re-hosts the immuneACCESS table, in-frame sequences only. Its copies lack some clones; in the studies checked, an unresolved V gene accounts for under half of them, and the cause for the rest is not known. Here the sample has around 120,000 clones; 75% to 80% occur a single time. The top ten hold approximately 5.2% of the sample. This specimen was peripheral blood, taken from a patient treated with radiotherapy plus ipilimumab. These receptors all stem from a human donor with non-small cell lung cancer who had a partial response to radiotherapy plus ipilimumab.

V gene TRBV5-1 combines with J gene TRBJ1-3, with unresolved D. CDR3 length: 14 amino acids. The V and J ends lost 1 base and 2 bases respectively, with 7 bases between them. Germline values: CDR1 SGHRS, CDR2 YFSETQ. The CDR3 nucleotides are TGCGCCAGCAGCTTGACAGAAACTGGAAACACCATATATTTT. Encoded protein: CASSLTETGNTIYF.

This clone was picked up one time. The V gene is TRBV2, the J gene TRBJ2-7; the D gene is possibly TRBD1 (6 bases). Germline V gives CDR1 SNHLY, CDR2 FYNNEI. Trimming pared 4 bases from V and 3 bases from J, leaving 7 bases between. This CDR3 contains 12 residues. The CDR3 protein is CASSGTDYEQYF. In DNA, the CDR3 is TGTGCCAGCAGTGGGACAGACTACGAGCAGTACTTC.

The chain has TRBV9 and TRBJ2-5; 10 bases align to TRBD2. V shed 0 bases and J 4 bases; nucleotides not matched to a gene: 6. CDR3 length equals 16 residues. The germline V gene has CDR1 SGDLS and CDR2 YYNGEE. CDR3 nucleotide sequence: TGTGCCAGCAGCGTAGGTCCTAGCGGGAGTGGAGAGACCCAGTACTTC. This sequence encodes CASSVGPSGSGETQYF.

The chain recombines TRBV6-1 with TRBJ1-1; TRBD1 is a possible D gene (6 bases). Per the germline V gene, CDR1 is MNHNS and CDR2 is SASEGT. Trimming left V 4 bases short and J 1 base short, with 10 bases between. There are 14 residues in the CDR3. CDR3 sequence (DNA): TGTGCCAGCAGTGTGACAGGCTCGAACACTGAAGCTTTCTTT. The encoded protein is CASSVTGSNTEAFF.

This chain uses TRBV7-6 with TRBJ2-5, with 8 bases identical to TRBD2. Germline CDR1 reads SGHVS; CDR2 reads FNYEAQ. CDR3 length equals 16 residues. V shed 4 bases, J shed 2 bases, and the junction held 9 bases outside the gene matches. The CDR3 reads CASSSRLARGQETQYF. DNA of the CDR3: TGTGCCAGCAGCTCGAGACTAGCGAGAGGTCAAGAGACCCAGTACTTC.

The chain carries TRBV19 and TRBJ1-2, with 7 bases aligning to TRBD1. Trimming took 4 bases from V and 2 from J; bases not matched to a gene: 7. The CDR3 covers 15 residues. The germline V gene encodes CDR1 LNHDA and CDR2 SQIVND (reference sequence). CDR3 in amino acids: CASSRATTGNYGYTF. The CDR3 bases are TGTGCCAGTAGTAGGGCTACGACAGGGAACTATGGCTACACCTTC.

This sequence joins TRBV28 and TRBJ2-1, with D tentatively TRBD1 (7 bases). The V end lost 5 bases, the J end lost 7 bases, and 15 bases lay between the germline ends. Germline CDR1 reads MDHEN; CDR2 reads SYDVKM. The CDR3 contains 14 residues. The CDR3 loop is CASSPGDRKNEQFF. In nucleotides, the CDR3 is TGTGCCAGCAGTCCGGGGGACAGAAAAAATGAGCAGTTCTTC.

The DNA of the CDR3 is TGTGCCAGCAGCCCCGGACTAGCGGGAGCCCACGAGCAGTACGTC. Amino acid sequence: CASSPGLAGAHEQYV. The gene calls are TRBV7-9 and TRBJ2-7; 13 positions match TRBD2. This CDR3 spans 15 amino acids. Trimming took 5 bases from V and 5 from J; bases not matched to a gene: 6. Germline assignment: CDR1 SEHNR and CDR2 FQNEAQ (reference sequence).

The chain combines TRBV4-3 with TRBJ1-5, with unresolved D. This CDR3 has 15 amino acids. Germline assignment: CDR1 LGHNA and CDR2 YSLEER. V was cut by 0 bases and J by 2 bases, with 8 bases left in between. CDR3 region: CASSQESQGNQPQHF. CDR3 sequence (DNA): TGCGCCAGCAGCCAAGAAAGTCAGGGCAATCAGCCCCAGCATTTT.

The chain combines TRBV28 with TRBJ2-7; a possible D gene is TRBD1 (5 bases). Between the trimmed V and J ends, which lost 6 bases and 2 bases, there was a span of 17 bases. CDR3 length: 15 residues. Germline lookup yields CDR1 MDHEN and CDR2 SYDVKM. In DNA form, the CDR3 reads TGTGCCAGCAGGGATAGGGGCAGTAAGGCCTACGAGCAGTACTTC. This codes for CASRDRGSKAYEQYF. Combining the CDR3 with reference TRBV28 and TRBJ2-7 gives the whole variable domain DVKVTQSSRYLVKRTGEKVFLECVQDMDHENMFWYRQDPGLGLRLIYFSYDVKMKEKGDIPEGYSVSREKKERFSLILESASTNQTSMYLCASRDRGSKAYEQYFGPGTRLTVT.

V and J are TRBV19 and TRBJ2-7; the D gene is possibly TRBD2 (5 bases). The CDR3 has 13 amino acids. V was shortened by 3 bases and J by 12 bases, with 18 bases between the two germline ends. Germline CDR1 is LNHDA and CDR2 is SQIVND (reference sequence). In DNA, the CDR3 is TGTGCCAGTAGTATCGGTCTCCACTTGAGGGCGTACTTC. Protein sequence: CASSIGLHLRAYF.

The V and J genes are TRBV5-1 and TRBJ2-3; no clear D gene. The V gene lost 0 bases and the J gene lost 1 base, with 12 bases spanning the gap. The CDR3 length is 16 residues. Looked up from germline, CDR1 is SGHRS and CDR2 is YFSETQ. For the CDR3, the DNA is TGCGCCAGCAGCTTGGACGTTGGGCGAGGCACAGATACGCAGTATTTT. This codes for CASSLDVGRGTDTQYF. The full variable domain, in which reference TRBV5-1 and TRBJ2-3 provide the parts outside the CDR3, is KAGVTQTPRYLIKTRGQQVTLSCSPISGHRSVSWYQQTPGQGLQFLFEYFSETQRNKGNFPGRFSGRQFSNSRSEMNVSTLELGDSALYLCASSLDVGRGTDTQYFGPGTRLTVL.

The V call is TRBV2, the J call TRBJ2-1; D is ambiguous. Germline assignment: CDR1 SNHLY and CDR2 FYNNEI. Trimming cost V 10 bases and J 1 base, with 17 bases left between them. The CDR3 spans 15 residues. The DNA of the CDR3 is TGTGCCACCCTCTTTGATCGCTATTCCTACAATGAGCAGTTCTTC. This gives the protein CATLFDRYSYNEQFF.